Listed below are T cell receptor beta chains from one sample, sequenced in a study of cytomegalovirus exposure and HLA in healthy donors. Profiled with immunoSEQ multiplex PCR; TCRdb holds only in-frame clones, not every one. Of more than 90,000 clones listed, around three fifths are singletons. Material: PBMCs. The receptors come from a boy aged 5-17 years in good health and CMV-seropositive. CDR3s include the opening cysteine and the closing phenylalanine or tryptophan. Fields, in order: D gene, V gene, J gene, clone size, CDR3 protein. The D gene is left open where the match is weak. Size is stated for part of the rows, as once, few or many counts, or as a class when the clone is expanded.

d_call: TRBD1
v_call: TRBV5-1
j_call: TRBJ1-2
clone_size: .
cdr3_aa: CASSPGQLLRGYTF

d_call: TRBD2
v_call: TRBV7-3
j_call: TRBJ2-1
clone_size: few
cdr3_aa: CASSPLIAGANEQFF

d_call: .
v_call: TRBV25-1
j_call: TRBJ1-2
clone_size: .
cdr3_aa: CASSLGQNYGYTF

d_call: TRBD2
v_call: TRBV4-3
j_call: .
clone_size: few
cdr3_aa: CASSQAQRGIGEQYF

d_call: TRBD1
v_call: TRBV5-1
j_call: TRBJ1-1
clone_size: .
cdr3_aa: CASSLAGGNTEAFF

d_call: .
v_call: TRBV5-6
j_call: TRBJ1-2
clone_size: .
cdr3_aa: CASSSYDRIYGYTF

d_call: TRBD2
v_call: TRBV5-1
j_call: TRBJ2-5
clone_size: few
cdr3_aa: CASSLGLAGHETQYF

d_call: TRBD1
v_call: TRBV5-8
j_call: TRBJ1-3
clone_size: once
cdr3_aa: CASSFDRGSGNTIYF

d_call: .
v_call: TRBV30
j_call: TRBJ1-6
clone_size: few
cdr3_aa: CAWSVGLNNSPLHF

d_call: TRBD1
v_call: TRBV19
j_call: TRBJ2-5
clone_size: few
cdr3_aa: CASSADREQETQYF

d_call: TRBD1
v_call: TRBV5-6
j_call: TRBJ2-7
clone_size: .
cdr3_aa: CASSSTGTGSYEQYF

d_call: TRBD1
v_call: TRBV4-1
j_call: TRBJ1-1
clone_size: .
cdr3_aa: CASSRRRTGEGAFF

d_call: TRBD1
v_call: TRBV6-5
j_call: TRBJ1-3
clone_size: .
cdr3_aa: CASSYDRGSGNTIYF

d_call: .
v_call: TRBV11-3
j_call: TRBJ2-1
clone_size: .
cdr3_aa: CASSLDFGQGGKQFF

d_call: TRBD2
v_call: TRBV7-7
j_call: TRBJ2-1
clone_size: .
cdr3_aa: CASSPGLAGGGEQFF

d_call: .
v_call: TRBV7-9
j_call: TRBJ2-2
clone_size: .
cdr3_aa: CASRAGRNTGELFF

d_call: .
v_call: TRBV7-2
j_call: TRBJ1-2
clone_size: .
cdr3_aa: CASSLIRAGQNYGYTF

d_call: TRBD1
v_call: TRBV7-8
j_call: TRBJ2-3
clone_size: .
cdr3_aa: CASSLTGASSTDTQYF

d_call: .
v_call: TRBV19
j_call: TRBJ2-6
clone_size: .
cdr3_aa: CASRHPSGANVLTF

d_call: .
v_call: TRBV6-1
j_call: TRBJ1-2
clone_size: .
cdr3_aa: CASSEIWAVSGYTF

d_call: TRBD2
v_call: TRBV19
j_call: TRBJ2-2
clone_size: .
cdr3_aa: CASTLGLAGVGTGELFF

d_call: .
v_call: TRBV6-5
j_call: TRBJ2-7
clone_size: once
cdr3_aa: CASSYQGGAYEQYF